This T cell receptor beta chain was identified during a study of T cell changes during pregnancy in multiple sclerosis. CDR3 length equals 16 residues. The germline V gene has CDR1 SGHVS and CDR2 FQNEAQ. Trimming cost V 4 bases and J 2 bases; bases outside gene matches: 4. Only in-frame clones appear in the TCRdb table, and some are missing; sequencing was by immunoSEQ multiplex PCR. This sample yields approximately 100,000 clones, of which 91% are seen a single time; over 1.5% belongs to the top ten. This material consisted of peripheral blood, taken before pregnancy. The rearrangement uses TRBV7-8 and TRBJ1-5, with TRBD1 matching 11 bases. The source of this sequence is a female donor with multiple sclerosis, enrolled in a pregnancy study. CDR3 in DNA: TGTGCCAGCAGCTCCATGGACAGGGGGCGCAATCAGCCCCAGCATTTT. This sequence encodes CASSSMDRGRNQPQHF.